This T cell receptor (beta chain) was observed in a study of PD-1 blockade in mismatch repair-deficient tumors. Looking at the study overall: Patients had approximately 13 mismatch repair-deficient cancer types, all previously treated and progressing. Findings of the study overall: Tumor-resident clones, often absent from pretreatment blood, expanded after pembrolizumab and then contracted.

On this clone itself: Its cognate antigen is unknown.

A few pembrolizumab responders had their TCRs sequenced. The CDR3 has 17 amino acids. Trimming cost V 5 bases and J 3 bases; bases outside gene matches: 15. Germline V gene lookup returns CDR1 MDHEN and CDR2 SYDVKM. Generated by immunoSEQ multiplex PCR, the TCRdb table keeps only in-frame clones and is missing some. The profile shows 14,000 or so clones, around 83% of them singletons. This sequence originates from an adult with mismatch repair-deficient cancer. The rearrangement uses TRBV28 and TRBJ2-5; 7 bases map to TRBD2. The sample was PBMCs, taken around 15 weeks after starting pembrolizumab. The chain's CDR3 is CASSLRGAGLRKETQYF. CDR3 nucleotides: TGTGCCAGCAGTCTCCGGGGTGCGGGACTACGTAAAGAGACCCAGTACTTC.